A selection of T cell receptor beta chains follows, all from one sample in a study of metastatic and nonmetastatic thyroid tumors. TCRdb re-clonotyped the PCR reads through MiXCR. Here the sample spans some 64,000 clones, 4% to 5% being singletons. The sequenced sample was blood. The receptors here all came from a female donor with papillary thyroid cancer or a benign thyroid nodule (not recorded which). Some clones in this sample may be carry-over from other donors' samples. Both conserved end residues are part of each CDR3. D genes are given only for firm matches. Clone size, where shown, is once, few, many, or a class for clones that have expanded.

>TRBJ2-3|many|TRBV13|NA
TGTGCCAGCAGCCGACGGACCGGGAGAGGGGATACGCAGTATTTT
CASSRRTGRGDTQYF
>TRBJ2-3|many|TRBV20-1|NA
TGCAGTGCTAGAGAAACTGGCACAGATACGCAGTATTTT
CSARETGTDTQYF
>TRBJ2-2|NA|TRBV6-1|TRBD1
TGTGCCAGCACCCCAGAAGGGACAGATACCTGGGAGCTGTTTTTT
CASTPEGTDTWELFF
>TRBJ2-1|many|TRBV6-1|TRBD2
TGTGCCAGCAGTGGCCTAGCGGGAGTCGTCAATGAGCAGTTCTTC
CASSGLAGVVNEQFF
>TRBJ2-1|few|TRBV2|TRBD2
TGTGCCAGCAGTGAGGCTAGCGGGATCCAATACAATGAGCAGTTCTTC
CASSEASGIQYNEQFF
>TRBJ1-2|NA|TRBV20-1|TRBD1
TGCAGTGCCCTGGGGACAGGGGCGGCTGGCTACACCTTC
CSALGTGAAGYTF
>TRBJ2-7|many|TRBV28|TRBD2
TGTGCCAGCAGCCCCGGAGATAGCGGGTCCTACGAGCAGTACTTC
CASSPGDSGSYEQYF
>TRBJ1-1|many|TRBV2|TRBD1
TGTGCCAGCACTGACTCGGGACAGTCGGCTGAAGCTTTCTTT
CASTDSGQSAEAFF
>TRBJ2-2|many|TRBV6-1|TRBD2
TGTGCCCTTAAGGGGTCTAGCGGGAGAATCGGGGAGCTGTTTTTT
CALKGSSGRIGELFF
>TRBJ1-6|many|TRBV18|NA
TGTGCCACCACGGAGGGCCAGGTCGAGAATTCACCCCTCCACTTT
CATTEGQVENSPLHF
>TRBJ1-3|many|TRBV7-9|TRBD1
TGTGCCAGCAGCCAGACAGGGTACGACTTAGGAAACACCATATATTTT
CASSQTGYDLGNTIYF
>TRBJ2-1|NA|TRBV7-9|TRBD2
TGTGCCAGCAGCTTAGCACTAGCGGGAACCTACAATGAGCAGTTCTTC
CASSLALAGTYNEQFF
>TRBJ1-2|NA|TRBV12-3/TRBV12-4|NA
TGTGCCATCACTTTGAGTCGGTATGGCTACACCTTC
CAITLSRYGYTF
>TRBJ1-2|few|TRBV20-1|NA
TGCAGTGCGCGGCTGGGGTGGAATGGCTACACCTTC
CSARLGWNGYTF
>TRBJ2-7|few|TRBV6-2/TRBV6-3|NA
TGTGCCAGCAGTTACTCAACCCTTGGATCCTACGAGCAGTACTTC
CASSYSTLGSYEQYF
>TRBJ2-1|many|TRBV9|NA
TGTGCCAGCAGCGCGGAGCCCGGGACCAACAATGAGCAGTTCTTC
CASSAEPGTNNEQFF
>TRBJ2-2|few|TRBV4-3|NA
TGCGCCAGCAGCCAAGATTCCAGGGCGGGCGGGGAGCTGTTTTTT
CASSQDSRAGGELFF
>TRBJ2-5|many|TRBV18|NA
TGTGCCAGCTCACCCTCCCAACCCCGCCGGGAGACCCAGTACTTC
CASSPSQPRRETQYF
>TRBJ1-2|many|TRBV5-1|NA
TGCGCCAGCAGCTTGGAAGGGGTAACTAACTATGGCTACACCTTC
CASSLEGVTNYGYTF
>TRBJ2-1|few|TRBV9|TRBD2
TGTGCCAGCAGCAAGAGAGGGTGGCTAGCGGAGTACAATGAGCAGTTCTTC
CASSKRGWLAEYNEQFF
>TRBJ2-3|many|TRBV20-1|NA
TGCAGTGCCAACGACGCGACCGCGGGCACAGATACGCAGTATTTT
CSANDATAGTDTQYF
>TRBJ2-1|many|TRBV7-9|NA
TGTGCCAGCAGCTCGACCCAGGGCCGCTACAATGAGCAGTTCTTC
CASSSTQGRYNEQFF
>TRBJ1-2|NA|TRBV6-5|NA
TGTTCCAGCAGTTACCAGGGCCCCGGGGGGAACTATGGCTACACATTC
CSSSYQGPGGNYGYTF
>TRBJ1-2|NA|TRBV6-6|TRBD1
TGTGCCAGCAGTTACCTGAGGACAGGGGGAGGTTACGGCTACACCTTC
CASSYLRTGGGYGYTF
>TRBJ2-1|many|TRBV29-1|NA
TGCAGCCTCACAGAAGGGTACAATGAGCAGTTCTTC
CSLTEGYNEQFF
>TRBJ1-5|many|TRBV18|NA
TGTGCCAGCTCACCTACACCGATTAGCAATCAGCCCCAGCATTTT
CASSPTPISNQPQHF
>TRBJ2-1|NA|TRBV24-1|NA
TGTGCCACCAGTGATTCTAGCCCCATCTCCTACAATGAGCAGTTCTTC
CATSDSSPISYNEQFF
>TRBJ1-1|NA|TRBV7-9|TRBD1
TGTGCCAGCAGCTTAGTCCGAGGGGGCAAGGACACTGAAGCTTTCTTT
CASSLVRGGKDTEAFF
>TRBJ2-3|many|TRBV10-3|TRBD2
TGTGCCATCAGCCAGACTAGCGGGGTGACAGATACGCAGTATTTT
CAISQTSGVTDTQYF
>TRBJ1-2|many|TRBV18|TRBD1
TGTGCCAGCTCACTGGGACAGGTCAATGGCTACACCTTC
CASSLGQVNGYTF
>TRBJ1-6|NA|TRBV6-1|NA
TGTGCCGCCAGCAGGGTCGGTTCCTATAATTCACCCCTCCACTTT
CAASRVGSYNSPLHF
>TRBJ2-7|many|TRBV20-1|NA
TGCAGTGCTAGAGATCCCCCCAGAGCCTACGAGCAGTACTTC
CSARDPPRAYEQYF